A few counts support the clone carrying this TCR beta chain. Antigen specificity is unknown. The CDR3 is 15 amino acids. Germline V gene lookup returns CDR1 SGHRS and CDR2 YFSETQ. J lost 0 bases, V lost 4 bases, and 4 bases had no gene match. This entry belongs to a study of tumor and adjacent non-tumor tissue in lung cancer. Overall study: Patients were aged roughly 30 to 76, approximately 11 men and roughly 5 women, stage I to III.

No cell sorting was done before RNA was extracted from the tissue. The normal lung tissue was taken more than 3 cm from the tumor edge. Study results and caveats: In normal lung, the top 100 clones were significantly more dominant than in tumor.

A modified ARM-PCR protocol with three rounds of nested PCR amplified TCRbeta. TCRdb re-called the multiplex PCR reads with MiXCR, one entry per CDR3 protein. The sample lists 60,000 to 90,000 distinct CDR3 sequences, nearly 70% seen once, with around a quarter in the top ten. Sequencing was carried out using distant non-tumor lung tissue. The sequence was collected from a woman between 50 and 59 years old with non-small cell lung cancer. J is TRBJ2-5 and V is TRBV5-1; 9 nucleotides agree with TRBD1. DNA for the CDR3: TGCGCCAGCAGCCTACAGGGGGCGAACCAAGAGACCCAGTACTTC. Protein product: CASSLQGANQETQYF.